Listed here is a single T cell receptor (beta chain). The sample is drawn from a study of blood T cell repertoires in COVID-19. At the level of the study: T cells, B-cell-depleted T cells, or PBMCs provided the cDNA or gDNA that served as material.

V was clipped by 7 bases and J by 7 bases; unmatched bases: 10. Germline assignment: CDR1 SQVTM and CDR2 ANQGSEA. The CDR3 is 14 residues long. Study processing details: The authors estimated nucleated cell counts from reference gene primer amplification. Only in-frame clones appear in the TCRdb table, and some are missing; sequencing was by immunoSEQ multiplex PCR. V, J and clone size reflect that table, while D and trimming were determined from the DNA. The table includes approximately 100,000 clones, about nine tenths detected once. The chain uses TRBV29-1 and TRBJ2-2; 9 bases line up with TRBD1. The sequence derives from a man aged 45-60 years with acute or convalescent COVID-19. Sequenced: peripheral blood. As DNA, the CDR3 is TGCAGCGCCCGAGTACAGGGGGCTATCGGGGAGCTGTTTTTT. It encodes CSARVQGAIGELFF.